This T cell receptor (beta chain) came from a study of CD8+ T cells in alopecia areata. For the study at large: For the treated group, dosing was oral tofacitinib at 5 to 10 mg twice daily. Tofacitinib was given for 6 to 18 months, then stopped for 6 months. Study outcomes and limitations: Among the cells sequenced in scalp samples are also the resident alphabeta T cells of normal skin.

V lost 6 bases to trimming and J lost 1 base; unmatched junction nucleotides: 10. Per germline, CDR1 SNHLY and CDR2 FYNNEI. This CDR3 has 18 residues. In the case of this clone: Its antigen is currently unknown.

Individuals with alopecia areata gave both lesional scalp punch biopsies and peripheral blood for collection. RNA, once extracted, was reverse transcribed into cDNA for use as the sequencing template. TCRdb keeps only in-frame clones here, not all; method: immunoSEQ multiplex PCR. The sample includes roughly 130,000 clones, 45% to 60% of them seen just once. The receptor comes from a human donor with alopecia areata. The V and J genes are TRBV2 and TRBJ2-4; 12 positions match TRBD1. The source was CD4+ T cells sorted from blood, collected at week 0. The CDR3, as DNA: TGTGCCAGCAGCGCCGGGACAGGGGGCGTTGTGGCCAAAAACATTCAGTACTTC. It codes for CASSAGTGGVVAKNIQYF.